A selection of T cell receptor beta chains follows, all from one sample in a study of CD8 T cells in ankylosing spondylitis. TCRdb re-called the 5' RACE reads with MiXCR, one entry per CDR3 protein. Altogether about 220,000 distinct CDR3 sequences are present, about 26% being singletons, with the ten largest covering approximately 6.6%. The sequenced material came from blood, either unsorted or a sorted T cell fraction (not recorded which). The receptors here all came from a male donor with ankylosing spondylitis or in good health (not recorded which). CDR3s include the opening cysteine and the closing phenylalanine or tryptophan. Each record gives: clone size, V gene, D gene, J gene, CDR3 protein, CDR3 DNA. The D gene is left open where the match is weak. Only some rows state a clone size, as once, few, many or a class for expanded clones.

>few|TRBV3-1|NA|TRBJ2-7
CASSQASWGYEQYF
TGTGCCAGCAGCCAAGCGTCTTGGGGCTACGAGCAGTACTTC
>NA|TRBV7-3|TRBD1|TRBJ2-7
CASSAMTGDEQYF
TGTGCCAGCAGCGCAATGACAGGGGACGAGCAGTACTTC
>many|TRBV11-2|NA|TRBJ2-7
CASSLQGSSPSEQYF
TGTGCCAGCAGCTTACAGGGGTCATCTCCCTCCGAGCAGTACTTC
>NA|TRBV3-2|NA|TRBJ2-7
CATSQSASGSHEQYF
TGTGCCACCTCCCAAAGCGCCAGCGGGAGCCACGAGCAGTACTTC
>NA|TRBV6-1|NA|TRBJ1-3
CASRSAIGGSSGNTIYF
TGTGCCAGCAGGTCCGCCATTGGGGGCAGCTCTGGAAACACCATATATTTT
>few|TRBV18|TRBD2|TRBJ2-1
CASSPASALARIYNEQFF
TGTGCCAGCTCACCAGCCTCGGCACTAGCGCGAATCTACAATGAGCAGTTCTTC
>NA|TRBV2|TRBD1|TRBJ2-7
CASSPGGSEQYF
TGTGCCAGCAGTCCAGGGGGCTCCGAGCAGTACTTC
>NA|TRBV12-3/TRBV12-4|NA|TRBJ2-1
CASRRQRPGVGTNEQFF
TGTGCCAGCAGGCGTCAGAGGCCAGGGGTGGGCACCAATGAGCAGTTCTTC
>many|TRBV29-1|TRBD1|TRBJ2-5
CSVALTGDMQETQYF
TGCAGCGTTGCGCTGACAGGGGATATGCAAGAGACCCAGTACTTC
>NA|TRBV24-1|TRBD2|TRBJ2-3
CATSDLPEVAGDTDTQYF
TGTGCCACCAGTGATCTCCCGGAGGTAGCGGGGGACACAGATACGCAGTATTTT
>NA|TRBV7-2|TRBD1|TRBJ2-5
CASSRFRDRDPRTQYF
TGTGCCAGCAGCCGATTTCGGGACAGAGACCCACGGACCCAGTACTTC
>many|TRBV20-1|NA|TRBJ1-4
CSATPGALGEKLFF
TGCAGTGCAACTCCCGGGGCCCTGGGAGAAAAACTGTTTTTT
>many|TRBV5-1|NA|TRBJ2-5
CASSSGGPPETQYF
TGCGCCAGCAGCTCTGGGGGACCCCCAGAGACCCAGTACTTC
>many|TRBV9|TRBD2|TRBJ2-2
CASSVVGTSATGELFF
TGTGCCAGCAGCGTAGTAGGGACTAGCGCCACCGGGGAGCTGTTTTTT
>NA|TRBV5-1|TRBD1|TRBJ2-3
CASSSGTGERTDTQYF
TGCGCCAGCAGCTCGGGAACAGGGGAGAGAACAGATACGCAGTATTTT
>once|TRBV20-1|TRBD1|TRBJ2-6
CSPQQGRANVLTF
TGCAGTCCGCAACAGGGGAGGGCCAACGTCCTGACTTTC
>NA|TRBV20-1|TRBD2|TRBJ2-1
CSASMLERAGAYNEQFF
TGCAGTGCTAGTATGCTTGAGCGAGCGGGGGCCTACAATGAGCAGTTCTTC
>many|TRBV4-1|NA|TRBJ2-5
CASSQEGRTGETQYF
TGCGCCAGCAGCCAAGAAGGTCGCACGGGAGAGACCCAGTACTTC
>NA|TRBV10-3|NA|TRBJ1-1
CAISGTVTEAFF
TGTGCCATCAGCGGGACTGTTACTGAAGCTTTCTTT
>many|TRBV12-3/TRBV12-4|NA|TRBJ2-5
CASTTRGWETQYF
TGTGCCAGCACCACGCGGGGTTGGGAGACCCAGTACTTC
>NA|TRBV6-1|TRBD2|TRBJ2-5
CASQREPGETQYF
TGTGCCAGCCAGCGGGAGCCAGGGGAGACCCAGTACTTC
>NA|TRBV20-1|TRBD2|TRBJ2-3
CSARPGTSGYTDTQYF
TGCAGTGCTAGACCGGGGACTAGCGGGTACACAGATACGCAGTATTTT
>NA|TRBV29-1|NA|TRBJ2-7
CSVAQGFPSYEQYF
TGCAGCGTGGCACAGGGTTTTCCCTCCTACGAGCAGTACTTC
>many|TRBV2|NA|TRBJ2-2
CASSPGSRTGELFF
TGTGCCAGCAGCCCAGGGAGTAGGACCGGGGAGCTGTTTTTT
>many|TRBV15|NA|TRBJ2-7
CATSRDPSEQYF
TGTGCCACCAGCAGAGATCCCTCCGAGCAGTACTTC
>few|TRBV10-3|NA|TRBJ2-5
CAISELGFRETQYF
TGTGCCATCAGTGAGCTAGGCTTCAGGGAGACCCAGTACTTC
>NA|TRBV12-3/TRBV12-4|TRBD2|TRBJ2-1
CASSLGGTSDNEQFF
TGTGCCAGCAGTTTAGGTGGGACTAGCGACAATGAGCAGTTCTTC
>NA|TRBV20-1|NA|TRBJ2-7
CSARLGWTPYEQYF
TGCAGTGCTAGATTGGGGTGGACCCCCTACGAGCAGTACTTC
>NA|TRBV15|NA|TRBJ2-7
CATSRDFGAGHEQYF
TGTGCCACCAGCAGAGATTTCGGGGCAGGACACGAGCAGTACTTC
>few|TRBV20-1|NA|TRBJ2-1
CSARGAYNEQFF
TGCAGTGCGAGGGGTGCTTACAATGAGCAGTTCTTC
>few|TRBV6-1|NA|TRBJ1-5
CATKSGVSNQPQHF
TGTGCCACCAAGTCAGGGGTTAGCAATCAGCCCCAGCATTTT
>few|TRBV12-3/TRBV12-4|TRBD2|TRBJ2-1
CASRLAGANEQFF
TGTGCCAGCAGGTTAGCGGGAGCCAATGAGCAGTTCTTC
>NA|TRBV7-2|NA|TRBJ2-2
CASREARGSGELFF
TGTGCCAGCAGGGAGGCTAGGGGTTCCGGGGAGCTGTTTTTT
>NA|TRBV5-1|NA|TRBJ2-7
CASSLQQGGDEQYF
TGCGCCAGCAGCTTGCAACAGGGTGGCGACGAGCAGTACTTC
>many|TRBV12-3/TRBV12-4|TRBD2|TRBJ2-1
CASSSRTSGRPNEQFF
TGTGCCAGCAGTTCCAGGACTAGCGGGAGGCCCAATGAGCAGTTCTTC
>NA|TRBV5-5|NA|TRBJ2-5
CASSTGDGEETQYF
TGTGCCAGCAGCACGGGGGATGGAGAAGAGACCCAGTACTTC
>NA|TRBV5-1|NA|TRBJ2-2
CASSGGTGELFF
TGCGCCAGCAGTGGGGGCACCGGGGAGCTGTTTTTT
>many|TRBV5-1|NA|TRBJ2-5
CASSLGTAKETQYF
TGCGCCAGCAGCTTGGGGACAGCCAAAGAGACCCAGTACTTC
>NA|TRBV20-1|NA|TRBJ2-2
CSARPPKANTGELFF
TGCAGTGCTAGACCCCCGAAGGCGAACACCGGGGAGCTGTTTTTT
>NA|TRBV7-2|NA|TRBJ1-1
CASSRAVGFDTEAFF
TGTGCCAGCAGTCGCGCAGTAGGGTTCGACACTGAAGCTTTCTTT